Reported below is one T cell receptor (beta chain). This specimen belongs to a study of identical twins. Each CDR3 protein gets one entry after TCRdb re-called the 5' RACE reads with MiXCR. This table has around 1.7 million distinct CDR3 sequences, around 33% appearing once. The sample was cord blood. This TCR came from a newborn girl in good health.

The CDR3 DNA sequence: TGTGCCAGCAGCCAAGATTGGGAAAAACTGTTTTTT. Translated: CASSQDWEKLFF. The chain carries TRBV14 and TRBJ1-4; D is ambiguous. V lost 0 bases and J lost 8, with 4 bases in between. Looked up from germline, CDR1 is SGHDN and CDR2 is FVKESK. The CDR3 has 12 residues.